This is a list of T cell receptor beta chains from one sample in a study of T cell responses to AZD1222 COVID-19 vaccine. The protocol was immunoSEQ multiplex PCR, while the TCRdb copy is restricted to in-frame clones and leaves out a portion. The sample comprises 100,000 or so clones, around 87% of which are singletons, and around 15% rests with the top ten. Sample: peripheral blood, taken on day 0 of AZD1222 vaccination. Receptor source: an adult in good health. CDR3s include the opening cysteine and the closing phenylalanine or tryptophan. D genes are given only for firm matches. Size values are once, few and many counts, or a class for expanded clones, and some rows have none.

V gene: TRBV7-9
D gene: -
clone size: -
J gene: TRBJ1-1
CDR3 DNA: TGTGCCAGCAGCGAACGGGCAGGTTACACTGAAGCTTTCTTT
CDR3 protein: CASSERAGYTEAFF

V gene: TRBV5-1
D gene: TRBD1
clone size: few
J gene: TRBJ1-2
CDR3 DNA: TGCGCCAGCAGCTCGGGCGACAGGGAAGCTGGCTACACCTTC
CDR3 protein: CASSSGDREAGYTF

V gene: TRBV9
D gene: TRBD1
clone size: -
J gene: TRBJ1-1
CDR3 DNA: TGTGCCAGCAGCTTCCGGACAGGGGGTCAAGCTTTCTTT
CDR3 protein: CASSFRTGGQAFF

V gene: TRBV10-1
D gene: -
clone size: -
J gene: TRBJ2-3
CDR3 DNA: TGCGCCAGCAGTGAAGGGGCATCCCAGCGCACAGATACGCAGTATTTT
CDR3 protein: CASSEGASQRTDTQYF

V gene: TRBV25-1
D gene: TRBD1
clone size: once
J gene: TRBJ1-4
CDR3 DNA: TGTGCCAGCAGTGAATGGGCAGCAGGGGGGGTTGAAAAACTGTTTTTT
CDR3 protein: CASSEWAAGGVEKLFF

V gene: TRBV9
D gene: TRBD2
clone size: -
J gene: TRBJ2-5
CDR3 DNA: TGTGCCAGCAGCCAAGGACTAGCGGGACCACAAGAGACCCAGTACTTC
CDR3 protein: CASSQGLAGPQETQYF

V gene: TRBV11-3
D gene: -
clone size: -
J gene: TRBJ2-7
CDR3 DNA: TGTGCCAGCAGCCCCCGTAAGACTCTGGGCTACGAGCAGTACTTC
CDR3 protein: CASSPRKTLGYEQYF

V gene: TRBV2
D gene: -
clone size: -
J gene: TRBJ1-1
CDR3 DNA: TGTGCCAGCAGTGAATTTAACAGGAACACTGAAGCTTTCTTT
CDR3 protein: CASSEFNRNTEAFF

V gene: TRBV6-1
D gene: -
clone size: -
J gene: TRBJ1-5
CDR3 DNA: TGTGCCAGCAGTGACCAATATAGCAATCAGCCCCAGCATTTT
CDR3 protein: CASSDQYSNQPQHF

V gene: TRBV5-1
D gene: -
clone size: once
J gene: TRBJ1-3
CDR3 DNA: TGCGCCAGCCGCTCAGTAGCTGGAAACACCATATATTTT
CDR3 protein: CASRSVAGNTIYF

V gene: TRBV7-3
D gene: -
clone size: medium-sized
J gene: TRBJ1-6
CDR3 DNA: TGTGCCAGCAGTCAGCGATCCTATTCACCCCTCCACTTT
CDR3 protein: CASSQRSYSPLHF

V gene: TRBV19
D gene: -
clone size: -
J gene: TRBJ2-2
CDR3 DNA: TGTGCCAGTATTCGGGGCAGGGAGGACACCGGGGAGCTGTTTTTT
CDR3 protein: CASIRGREDTGELFF

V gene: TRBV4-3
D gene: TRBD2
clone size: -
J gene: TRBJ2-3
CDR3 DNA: TGCGCCAGCAGCCAAGATTCGGCCGGGAGGGATACGCAGTATTTT
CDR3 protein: CASSQDSAGRDTQYF

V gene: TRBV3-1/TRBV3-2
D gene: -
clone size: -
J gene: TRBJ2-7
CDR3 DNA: TGTGCCAGCAGCCCCCGGCTAGCCCTGGGGGAGCAGTACTTC
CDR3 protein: CASSPRLALGEQYF

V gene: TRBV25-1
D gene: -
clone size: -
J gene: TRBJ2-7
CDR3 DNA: TGTGCCAGCAGTGCGGTGGGGCGAGACGAGCAGTACTTC
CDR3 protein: CASSAVGRDEQYF

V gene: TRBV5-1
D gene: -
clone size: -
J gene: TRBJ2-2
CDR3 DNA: TGCGCCAGCAGCTTGGCCGTGAACACCGGGGAGCTGTTTTTT
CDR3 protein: CASSLAVNTGELFF

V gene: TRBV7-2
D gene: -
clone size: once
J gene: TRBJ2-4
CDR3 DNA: TGTGCCAGCAGCTTAGGACAGATCGACATTCAGTACTTC
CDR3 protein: CASSLGQIDIQYF

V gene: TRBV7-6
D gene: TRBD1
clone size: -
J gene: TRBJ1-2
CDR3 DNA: TGTGCCAGCAGCTCGGGACAGCTCTATGGCTACACCTTC
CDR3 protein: CASSSGQLYGYTF

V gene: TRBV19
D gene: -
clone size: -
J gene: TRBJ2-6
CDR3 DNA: TGTGCCAGTAGTGCCCAGGGTCCTGGGGCCAACGTCCTGACTTTC
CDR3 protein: CASSAQGPGANVLTF

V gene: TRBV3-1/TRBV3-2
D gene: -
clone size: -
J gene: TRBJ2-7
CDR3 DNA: TGTGCCAGCAGCCAAGGTTACGAGCAGTACTTC
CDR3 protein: CASSQGYEQYF

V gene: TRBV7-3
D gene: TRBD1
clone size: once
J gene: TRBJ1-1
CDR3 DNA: TGTGCCAGCAGCTTGGGGACAGGGGGCATCAGCACTGAAGCTTTCTTT
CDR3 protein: CASSLGTGGISTEAFF

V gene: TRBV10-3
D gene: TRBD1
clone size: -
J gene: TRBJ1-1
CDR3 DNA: TGTGCCATCAGTGAGTCGTTGGGGACAGGGATCATGAACACTGAAGCTTTCTTT
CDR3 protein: CAISESLGTGIMNTEAFF

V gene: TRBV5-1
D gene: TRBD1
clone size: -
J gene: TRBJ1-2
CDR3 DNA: TGCGCCAGCAGCGGACAGGGCGGGAACTATGGCTACACCTTC
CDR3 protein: CASSGQGGNYGYTF

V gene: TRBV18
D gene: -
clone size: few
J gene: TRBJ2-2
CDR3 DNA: TGTGCCAGCTCACCACAAACTGGATGGGGAGCGGCAGGCACCGGGGAGCTGTTTTTT
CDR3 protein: CASSPQTGWGAAGTGELFF

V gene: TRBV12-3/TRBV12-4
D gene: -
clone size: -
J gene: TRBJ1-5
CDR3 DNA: TGTGCCAGCAGTTGGGAATGGGCGAAGCCCCAGCATTTT
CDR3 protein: CASSWEWAKPQHF

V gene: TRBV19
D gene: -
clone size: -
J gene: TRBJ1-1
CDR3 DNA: TGTGCCAGTAGTAGTCTAGACAGCGGCACTGAAGCTTTCTTT
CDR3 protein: CASSSLDSGTEAFF

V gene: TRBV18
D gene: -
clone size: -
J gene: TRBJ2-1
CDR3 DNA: TGTGCCAGCTCACCGTTGGGCCAACTACGGGGGTACAATGAGCAGTTCTTC
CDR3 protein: CASSPLGQLRGYNEQFF

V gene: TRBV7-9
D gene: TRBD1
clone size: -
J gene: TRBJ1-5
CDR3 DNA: TGTGCCAGCAGCTTGTCAGGGACAGAGAATCAGCCCCAGCATTTT
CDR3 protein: CASSLSGTENQPQHF

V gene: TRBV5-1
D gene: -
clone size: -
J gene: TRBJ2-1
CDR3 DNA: TGCGCCAGCAGGCAGGCTAGCTCCTACAATGAGCAGTTCTTC
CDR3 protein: CASRQASSYNEQFF

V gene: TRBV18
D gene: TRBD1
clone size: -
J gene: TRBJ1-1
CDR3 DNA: TGTGCCAGCTCACCGGACAGGCGGAGCGTGAACACTGAAGCTTTCTTT
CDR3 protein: CASSPDRRSVNTEAFF

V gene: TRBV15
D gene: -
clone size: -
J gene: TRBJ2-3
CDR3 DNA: TGTGCCACCAGCAGAGCCCAAGGGGTATGGGATACGCAGTATTTT
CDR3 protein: CATSRAQGVWDTQYF

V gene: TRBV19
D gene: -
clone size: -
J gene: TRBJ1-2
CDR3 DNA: TGTGCCAGTAAAGGACATGGCTACACCTTC
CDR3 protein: CASKGHGYTF

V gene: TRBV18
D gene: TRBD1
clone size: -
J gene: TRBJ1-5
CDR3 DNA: TGTGCCAGCTCACCAGGCCTGGACAGGGTGGTTCAGCCCCAGCATTTT
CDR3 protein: CASSPGLDRVVQPQHF

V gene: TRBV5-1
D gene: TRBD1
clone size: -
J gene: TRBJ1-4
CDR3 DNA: TGCGCCAGCGCCGACTCCCCAGGGGGAAATGAAAAACTGTTTTTT
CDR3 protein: CASADSPGGNEKLFF

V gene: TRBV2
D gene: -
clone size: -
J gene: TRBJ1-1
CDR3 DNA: TGTGCCACCGTACAGGATAACACTGAAGCTTTCTTT
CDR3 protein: CATVQDNTEAFF

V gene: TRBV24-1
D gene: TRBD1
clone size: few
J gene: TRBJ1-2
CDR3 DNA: TGTGCCACCAGCCAGGGGGCAAACTATGGCTACACCTTC
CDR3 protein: CATSQGANYGYTF

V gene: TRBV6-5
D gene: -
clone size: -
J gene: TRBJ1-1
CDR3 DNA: TGTGCCAGCAGAGACACGCTAAAAGCTTTCTTT
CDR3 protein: CASRDTLKAFF

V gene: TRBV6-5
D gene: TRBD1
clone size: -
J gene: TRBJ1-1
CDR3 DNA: TGTGCCAGCAGTTCGGGACAGGGAAGCACTGAAGCTTTCTTT
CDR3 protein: CASSSGQGSTEAFF

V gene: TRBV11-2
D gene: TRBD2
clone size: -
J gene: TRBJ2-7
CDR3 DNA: TGTGCCAGCAGCTGGCTAGCGGGAGTCGGATCCGAGCAGTACTTC
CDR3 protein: CASSWLAGVGSEQYF

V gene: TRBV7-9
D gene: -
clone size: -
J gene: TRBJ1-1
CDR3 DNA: TGTGCCAGCATCCCTAGTGGGGGCCCGAACACTGAAGCTTTCTTT
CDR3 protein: CASIPSGGPNTEAFF

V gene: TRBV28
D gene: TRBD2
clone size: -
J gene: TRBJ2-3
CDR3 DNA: TGTGCCAGCAGTTCGCCTAGCGGGAGTCTCACAGATACGCAGTATTTT
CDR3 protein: CASSSPSGSLTDTQYF

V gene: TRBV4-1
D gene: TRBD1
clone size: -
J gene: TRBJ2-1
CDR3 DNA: TGCGCCAGCAGCCAAGAGTGGGGACAGGGGGTAGGCGGGATTGGTAATGAGCAGTTCTTC
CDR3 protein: CASSQEWGQGVGGIGNEQFF

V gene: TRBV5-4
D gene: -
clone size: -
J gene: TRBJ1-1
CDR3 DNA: TGTGCCAGCAGCCGGGACATAATGTTGGACACTGAAGCTTTCTTT
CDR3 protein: CASSRDIMLDTEAFF

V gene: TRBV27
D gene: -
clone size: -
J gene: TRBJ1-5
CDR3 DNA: TGTGCCAGCAGTCCCTTTCCGGGCAATCAGCCCCAGCATTTT
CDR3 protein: CASSPFPGNQPQHF

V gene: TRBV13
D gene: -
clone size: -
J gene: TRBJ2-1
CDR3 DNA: TGTGCCAGCAGCTTAGGAGTGGGTGGCGGCCGTGAGCAGTTCTTC
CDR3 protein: CASSLGVGGGREQFF

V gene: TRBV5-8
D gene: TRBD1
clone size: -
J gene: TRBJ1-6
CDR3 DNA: TGTGCCAGCAGCTTTGGATCCGGGGACAGGGGGAGATCACCCCTCCACTTT
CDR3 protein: CASSFGSGDRGRSPLHF

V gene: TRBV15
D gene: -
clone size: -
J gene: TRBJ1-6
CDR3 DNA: TGTGCCACCAGCAGAGACCCGATAGAGGATTCACCCCTCCACTTT
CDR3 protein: CATSRDPIEDSPLHF

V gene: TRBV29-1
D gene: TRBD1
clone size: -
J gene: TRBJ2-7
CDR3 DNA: TGCAGCGTTGGGGACAGCTACGAGCAGTACTTC
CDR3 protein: CSVGDSYEQYF

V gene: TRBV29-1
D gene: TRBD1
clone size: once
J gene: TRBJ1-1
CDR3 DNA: TGCAGCGTGGGGGGACAGAAGGGCACTGAAGCTTTCTTT
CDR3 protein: CSVGGQKGTEAFF

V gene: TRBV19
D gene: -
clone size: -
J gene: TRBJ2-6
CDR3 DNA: TGTGCCACCCACCGAACAGGGAACTCTGGGGCCAACGTCCTGACTTTC
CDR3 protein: CATHRTGNSGANVLTF

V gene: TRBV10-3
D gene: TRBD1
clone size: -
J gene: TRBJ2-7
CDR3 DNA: TGTGCCAGCTCCCCTCCGGGACAGGGGGTTGGTTTGAGCTTC
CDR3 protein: CASSPPGQGVGLSF

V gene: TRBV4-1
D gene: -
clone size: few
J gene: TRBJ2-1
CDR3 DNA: TGCGCCAGCAGCCCCCTGGACCCCCGTCAGCAGTTCTTC
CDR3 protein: CASSPLDPRQQFF

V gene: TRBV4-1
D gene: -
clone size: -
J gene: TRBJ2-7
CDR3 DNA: TGCGCCAGCAGCCAAGCGGCCTGGGGGCCCTACGAGCAGTACTTC
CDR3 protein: CASSQAAWGPYEQYF

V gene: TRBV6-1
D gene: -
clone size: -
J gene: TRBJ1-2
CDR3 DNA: TGTGCCAGCAGTGAAAATATTGCAGGTCCAATGGATGGCTACACCTTC
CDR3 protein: CASSENIAGPMDGYTF

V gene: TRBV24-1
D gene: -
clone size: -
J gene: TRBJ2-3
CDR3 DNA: TGTGCCACCACGGACAGTTACACCGGGGGAGATACGCAGTATTTT
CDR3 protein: CATTDSYTGGDTQYF